This T cell receptor (beta chain) was retrieved from a study of blood T cell repertoires in COVID-19. The V gene's germline CDR1 is SGHRS and CDR2 YFSETQ. The V and J ends lost 2 bases and 3 bases, in that order; junction bases with no gene match: 1. The CDR3 loop spans 14 amino acids. Clones were read by immunoSEQ multiplex PCR, and TCRdb kept only the in-frame ones, dropping some. The sample gives 300,000 or so clones, 70% to 90% of which show up once; over 3.5% is in the top ten. The clonotype was recovered from a woman between 45 and 65 years old with active or convalescent COVID-19. The sequenced sample was peripheral blood. This chain links TRBV5-1 with TRBJ1-4, with 7 bases matching TRBD1. DNA of the CDR3: TGCGCCAGCAGCTTCCAGGGGGCTAATGAAAAACTGTTTTTT. It encodes CASSFQGANEKLFF.